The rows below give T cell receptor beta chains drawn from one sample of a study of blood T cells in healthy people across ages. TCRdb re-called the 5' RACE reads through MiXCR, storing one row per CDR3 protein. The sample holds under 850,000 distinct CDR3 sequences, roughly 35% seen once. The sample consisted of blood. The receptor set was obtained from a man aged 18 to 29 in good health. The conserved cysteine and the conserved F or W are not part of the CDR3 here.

CDR3aa: ASSSEGQVDEKLF; v_gene: TRBV5-1; j_gene: TRBJ1-4
CDR3aa: ASGLYWTASSYNEQF; v_gene: TRBV12-5; j_gene: TRBJ2-1
CDR3aa: ASSHASGGREQF; v_gene: TRBV7-6; j_gene: TRBJ2-1
CDR3aa: ASSLEEVRGREKLF; v_gene: TRBV5-1; j_gene: TRBJ1-4
CDR3aa: ASSLGGTSNQPQH; v_gene: TRBV5-5; j_gene: TRBJ1-5
CDR3aa: ATSDFRGASNEQF; v_gene: TRBV24-1; j_gene: TRBJ2-1
CDR3aa: ASSYLGQTYNSPLH; v_gene: TRBV6-2/TRBV6-3; j_gene: TRBJ1-6
CDR3aa: ASSQGAKGSPLH; v_gene: TRBV18; j_gene: TRBJ1-6
CDR3aa: ASSVGNPSGSAKNIQY; v_gene: TRBV9; j_gene: TRBJ2-4
CDR3aa: ASSSGQRGNTEAF; v_gene: TRBV7-2; j_gene: TRBJ1-1
CDR3aa: VTTPAGGDEQF; v_gene: TRBV7-2; j_gene: TRBJ2-1
CDR3aa: ATSDTGGQYNEQF; v_gene: TRBV24-1; j_gene: TRBJ2-1
CDR3aa: ASSLGWTSEYNEQF; v_gene: TRBV5-1; j_gene: TRBJ2-1
CDR3aa: ASSVRGNTEAF; v_gene: TRBV9; j_gene: TRBJ1-1
CDR3aa: ASSSDEGDRSRFSYNEQY; v_gene: TRBV7-4; j_gene: NA
CDR3aa: ASSSQRASGYNEQF; v_gene: TRBV5-1; j_gene: TRBJ2-1
CDR3aa: ASSLMGRAAGTGELF; v_gene: TRBV5-1; j_gene: TRBJ2-2
CDR3aa: ASSKGTGEQF; v_gene: TRBV11-2; j_gene: TRBJ2-1
CDR3aa: SASTTYGTDIISQH; v_gene: TRBV20-1; j_gene: TRBJ1-5
CDR3aa: SASNRKTEAF; v_gene: TRBV20-1; j_gene: TRBJ1-1
CDR3aa: AGGTGNTGELF; v_gene: TRBV2; j_gene: TRBJ2-2
CDR3aa: ASNRDSNTQC; v_gene: TRBV5-1; j_gene: TRBJ2-3
CDR3aa: AISDPPGGNEQY; v_gene: TRBV10-3; j_gene: TRBJ2-7
CDR3aa: SARSGPYEQY; v_gene: TRBV20-1; j_gene: TRBJ2-7
CDR3aa: SFYTPNYGYT; v_gene: TRBV29-1; j_gene: TRBJ1-2
CDR3aa: SARDTSGGSVETQY; v_gene: TRBV20-1; j_gene: TRBJ2-5
CDR3aa: SATPGTSGGGSDTQY; v_gene: TRBV20-1; j_gene: TRBJ2-3
CDR3aa: ASSLSSGTSGYEQY; v_gene: TRBV7-2; j_gene: TRBJ2-7
CDR3aa: ASSLEQVRDRVVSYEQY; v_gene: TRBV5-1; j_gene: NA
CDR3aa: ASSLVAVYEQY; v_gene: TRBV7-2; j_gene: TRBJ2-7
CDR3aa: ASSPAGGSEKTQY; v_gene: TRBV27; j_gene: TRBJ2-5
CDR3aa: ASSQDLTGQPQH; v_gene: TRBV4-3; j_gene: TRBJ1-5
CDR3aa: ASSTQGQGGYQPQH; v_gene: TRBV28; j_gene: TRBJ1-5
CDR3aa: ASSFSRSGLGMADTQY; v_gene: TRBV12-3/TRBV12-4; j_gene: TRBJ2-3
CDR3aa: ASSQDMSGWLGQF; v_gene: TRBV4-1; j_gene: TRBJ2-1
CDR3aa: ASSLVGSSADTQY; v_gene: TRBV12-3/TRBV12-4; j_gene: TRBJ2-3
CDR3aa: ASSRRGSSYEQY; v_gene: TRBV7-2; j_gene: TRBJ2-7
CDR3aa: SARPAQVVGKLF; v_gene: TRBV20-1; j_gene: TRBJ1-4
CDR3aa: ASSEGTYEQY; v_gene: TRBV7-9; j_gene: TRBJ2-7
CDR3aa: SARDRLAGQQETQY; v_gene: TRBV20-1; j_gene: TRBJ2-5
CDR3aa: ASSFSALTSGVYNEQF; v_gene: TRBV12-3/TRBV12-4; j_gene: TRBJ2-1
CDR3aa: SPALGASYNEQF; v_gene: TRBV20-1; j_gene: TRBJ2-1
CDR3aa: ASSQTDFSSYEQY; v_gene: TRBV4-3; j_gene: TRBJ2-7
CDR3aa: SVLPTTNEKLF; v_gene: TRBV29-1; j_gene: TRBJ1-4
CDR3aa: ASSRTSSSYNSPLH; v_gene: TRBV6-2/TRBV6-3; j_gene: TRBJ1-6
CDR3aa: ASRLDRQEQY; v_gene: TRBV28; j_gene: TRBJ2-5
CDR3aa: SAGWSSYNSPLH; v_gene: TRBV20-1; j_gene: TRBJ1-6
CDR3aa: ASSPYYRGQGTQY; v_gene: TRBV12-3/TRBV12-4; j_gene: TRBJ2-5